The rows below give T cell receptor beta chains drawn from one sample of a study of blood T cell repertoires in COVID-19. Sequenced by immunoSEQ multiplex PCR; TCRdb stores in-frame clones only, minus some. The table lists 100,000 to 150,000 clones, roughly three quarters of them singletons. Sequences were obtained from peripheral blood. The origin of the receptors is an older woman with acute or convalescent COVID-19. Both conserved end residues are part of each CDR3. Fields, in order: clone size, J gene, D gene, V gene, CDR3 protein, CDR3 DNA. A D gene is named only where the DNA matches it firmly. The size of a clone is reported for some rows only, either as once, few or many, or as a class for expanded clones.

size: -
J: TRBJ1-6
D: -
V: TRBV18
CDR3: CASSPGAGANSPLHF
DNA: TGTGCCAGCTCACCCGGGGCAGGGGCGAATTCACCCCTCCACTTT

size: -
J: TRBJ1-3
D: -
V: TRBV6-5
CDR3: CASSLRNTGNTIYF
DNA: TGTGCCAGCAGTCTTCGAAACACTGGAAACACCATATATTTT

size: -
J: TRBJ2-3
D: TRBD2
V: TRBV29-1
CDR3: CSVEGERGSDTQYF
DNA: TGCAGCGTTGAAGGGGAGCGGGGCTCAGATACGCAGTATTTT

size: -
J: TRBJ2-5
D: -
V: TRBV11-2
CDR3: CASSLGLAPETQYF
DNA: TGTGCCAGCAGCTTAGGATTAGCCCCAGAGACCCAGTACTTC

size: once
J: TRBJ2-2
D: TRBD2
V: TRBV5-1
CDR3: CASSPLAGGPGGELFF
DNA: TGCGCCAGCAGCCCCCTAGCGGGAGGGCCGGGCGGGGAGCTGTTTTTT

size: few
J: TRBJ2-6
D: -
V: TRBV11-2
CDR3: CASSQGQSFSGANVLTF
DNA: TGTGCCAGCAGCCAAGGACAGTCTTTTTCTGGGGCCAACGTCCTGACTTTC

size: -
J: TRBJ2-7
D: TRBD1
V: TRBV5-1
CDR3: CASSPGQGVDEQYF
DNA: TGCGCCAGCAGCCCTGGACAGGGGGTTGACGAGCAGTACTTC

size: few
J: TRBJ1-1
D: -
V: TRBV7-2
CDR3: CASRIQENTEAFF
DNA: TGTGCCAGCAGGATACAGGAGAACACTGAAGCTTTCTTT

size: once
J: TRBJ1-6
D: -
V: TRBV2
CDR3: CASMTGVNSPLHF
DNA: TGTGCCAGCATGACGGGGGTTAATTCACCCCTCCACTTT

size: few
J: TRBJ2-1
D: -
V: TRBV24-1
CDR3: CATSVLDEQFF
DNA: TGTGCCACCAGTGTACTAGATGAGCAGTTCTTC

size: few
J: TRBJ1-2
D: TRBD1
V: TRBV19
CDR3: CASITTGGAAGYTF
DNA: TGTGCCAGTATCACTACAGGGGGCGCGGCTGGCTACACCTTC

size: -
J: TRBJ2-2
D: -
V: TRBV6-5
CDR3: CASSIGATGELFF
DNA: TGTGCCAGCAGTATCGGTGCCACCGGGGAGCTGTTTTTT

size: once
J: TRBJ2-7
D: -
V: TRBV6-5
CDR3: CALMEDRYEQYF
DNA: TGTGCCCTCATGGAGGACCGGTACGAGCAGTACTTC

size: -
J: TRBJ2-3
D: -
V: TRBV19
CDR3: CASSKQVSSTDTQYF
DNA: TGTGCCAGTAGTAAACAGGTCTCTAGCACAGATACGCAGTATTTT

size: -
J: TRBJ2-1
D: -
V: TRBV5-1
CDR3: CASSRDTYNEQFF
DNA: TGCGCCAGCAGCCGGGACACCTACAATGAGCAGTTCTTC

size: -
J: TRBJ2-3
D: -
V: TRBV19
CDR3: CASSSGSYAQYF
DNA: TGTGCCAGTAGTAGCGGCTCCTATGCGCAGTATTTT

size: few
J: TRBJ1-1
D: TRBD1
V: TRBV7-2
CDR3: CASSSGQGRNTEAFF
DNA: TGTGCCAGCAGCTCCGGACAGGGGAGGAACACTGAAGCTTTCTTT

size: once
J: TRBJ2-1
D: TRBD2
V: TRBV11-2
CDR3: CASSLGLAGAHTNEQFF
DNA: TGTGCCAGCAGCTTAGGTCTAGCGGGGGCCCACACCAATGAGCAGTTCTTC

size: -
J: TRBJ2-1
D: -
V: TRBV28
CDR3: CASSPAGAPYNEQFF
DNA: TGTGCCAGCAGCCCTGCTGGGGCGCCCTACAATGAGCAGTTCTTC

size: -
J: TRBJ2-7
D: TRBD1
V: TRBV10-3
CDR3: CAIRPGQALGESSYEQYF
DNA: TGTGCCATCAGGCCGGGACAGGCCTTGGGGGAAAGCTCCTACGAGCAGTACTTC

size: -
J: TRBJ2-2
D: -
V: TRBV7-9
CDR3: CASSPVIPNTGELFF
DNA: TGTGCCAGCTCTCCAGTAATTCCCAACACCGGGGAGCTGTTTTTT

size: -
J: TRBJ2-3
D: -
V: TRBV7-8
CDR3: CASSLLETTTSTDTQYF
DNA: TGTGCCAGCAGCTTATTGGAGACTACAACTAGCACAGATACGCAGTATTTT

size: -
J: TRBJ2-7
D: -
V: TRBV15
CDR3: CATSRESDYEQYF
DNA: TGTGCCACCAGCAGAGAGTCAGACTACGAGCAGTACTTC

size: -
J: TRBJ1-1
D: TRBD1
V: TRBV4-3
CDR3: CASSHIRGGTGSTEAFF
DNA: TGCGCCAGCAGCCATATTCGCGGTGGGACAGGAAGCACTGAAGCTTTCTTT

size: -
J: TRBJ1-2
D: -
V: TRBV30
CDR3: CAWIRVGQSYGYTF
DNA: TGTGCCTGGATAAGGGTAGGACAGAGCTATGGCTACACCTTC

size: -
J: TRBJ1-1
D: -
V: TRBV12-3/TRBV12-4
CDR3: CASSLRLNTEAFF
DNA: TGTGCCAGCAGTCTAAGATTGAACACTGAAGCTTTCTTT

size: few
J: TRBJ2-2
D: TRBD2
V: TRBV19
CDR3: CASSRGLAGVGTGELFF
DNA: TGTGCCAGTAGTAGGGGACTAGCGGGAGTAGGGACCGGGGAGCTGTTTTTT

size: few
J: TRBJ1-5
D: -
V: TRBV19
CDR3: CASSIERGKSQNQPQHF
DNA: TGTGCCAGTAGTATAGAGAGGGGGAAGTCTCAAAATCAGCCCCAGCATTTT

size: -
J: TRBJ1-2
D: -
V: TRBV4-1
CDR3: CASSQDLAKGYTF
DNA: TGCGCCAGCAGCCAAGATCTGGCAAAAGGCTACACCTTC

size: -
J: TRBJ2-1
D: -
V: TRBV7-9
CDR3: CASSPGIEQFF
DNA: TGTGCCAGCAGCCCAGGGATTGAGCAGTTCTTC

size: many
J: TRBJ2-3
D: TRBD1
V: TRBV19
CDR3: CASSIQGADTQYF
DNA: TGTGCCAGTAGTATACAGGGGGCAGATACGCAGTATTTT

size: -
J: TRBJ2-1
D: TRBD2
V: TRBV9
CDR3: CASSEGTSHNEQFF
DNA: TGTGCCAGCAGCGAGGGGACTAGCCACAATGAGCAGTTCTTC

size: -
J: TRBJ1-2
D: TRBD1
V: TRBV3-1/TRBV3-2
CDR3: CASSLGDSGGHGYTF
DNA: TGTGCCAGCAGCCTGGGGGACAGTGGAGGCCATGGCTACACCTTC

size: -
J: TRBJ1-1
D: TRBD1
V: TRBV3-1/TRBV3-2
CDR3: CASSQWTGGAHTEAFF
DNA: TGTGCCAGCAGCCAGTGGACAGGGGGCGCGCACACTGAAGCTTTCTTT

size: -
J: TRBJ1-2
D: -
V: TRBV5-1
CDR3: CASSLESGFHGYTF
DNA: TGCGCCAGCAGCTTGGAATCCGGGTTCCATGGCTACACCTTC

size: -
J: TRBJ1-4
D: -
V: TRBV4-3
CDR3: CASSQDSQNEKLFF
DNA: TGCGCCAGCAGCCAGGACAGCCAGAATGAAAAACTGTTTTTT

size: -
J: TRBJ1-1
D: -
V: TRBV7-8
CDR3: CASSSSTRGGTFF
DNA: TGTGCCAGCAGCTCTAGCACCAGGGGAGGGACTTTCTTT

size: -
J: TRBJ2-3
D: TRBD2
V: TRBV5-1
CDR3: CASSLAGREETDTQYF
DNA: TGCGCCAGCAGCTTGGCTGGGCGGGAGGAAACAGATACGCAGTATTTT

size: few
J: TRBJ2-5
D: -
V: TRBV5-5
CDR3: CASSLVQIQETQYF
DNA: TGTGCCAGCAGCTTGGTACAGATACAAGAGACCCAGTACTTC

size: -
J: TRBJ1-4
D: TRBD1
V: TRBV10-2
CDR3: CASREGQATNEKLFF
DNA: TGCGCCAGCAGGGAAGGACAGGCGACTAATGAAAAACTGTTTTTT

size: once
J: TRBJ2-5
D: -
V: TRBV5-1
CDR3: CASSLDRYQETQYF
DNA: TGCGCCAGCAGCTTGGACAGGTACCAAGAGACCCAGTACTTC

size: -
J: TRBJ2-5
D: TRBD2
V: TRBV5-5
CDR3: CASSLVGTSGGGETQYF
DNA: TGTGCCAGCAGCTTGGTAGGGACTAGCGGGGGCGGGGAGACCCAGTACTTC

size: -
J: TRBJ2-7
D: -
V: TRBV10-3
CDR3: CAISDTIQGFEQYF
DNA: TGTGCCATCAGTGATACGATACAGGGATTCGAGCAGTACTTC

size: few
J: TRBJ2-2
D: TRBD1
V: TRBV5-6
CDR3: CASKTGGNTGELFF
DNA: TGTGCCAGCAAAACAGGGGGGAACACCGGGGAGCTGTTTTTT

size: -
J: TRBJ1-3
D: -
V: TRBV7-2
CDR3: CASSLGDNRNTIYF
DNA: TGTGCCAGCAGCTTAGGGGACAACAGAAACACCATATATTTT

size: once
J: TRBJ1-2
D: -
V: TRBV29-1
CDR3: CSVVELSNYGYTF
DNA: TGCAGCGTTGTCGAGTTATCTAACTATGGCTACACCTTC

size: few
J: TRBJ2-7
D: -
V: TRBV21-1
CDR3: CASSKVGLAKYEQYF
DNA: TGTGCCAGCAGCAAAGTTGGACTTGCTAAATACGAGCAGTACTTC

size: -
J: TRBJ2-5
D: -
V: TRBV7-2
CDR3: CASSLSGGGGYETQYF
DNA: TGTGCCAGCAGCTTAAGTGGTGGAGGGGGCTACGAGACCCAGTACTTC

size: -
J: TRBJ2-2
D: TRBD1
V: TRBV7-2
CDR3: CASSLLIDGTGGGGELFF
DNA: TGTGCCAGCAGCTTACTTATCGACGGGACAGGGGGCGGCGGGGAGCTGTTTTTT

size: -
J: TRBJ2-1
D: -
V: TRBV21-1
CDR3: CASRARTPRYNEQFF
DNA: TGTGCCAGCAGGGCTCGGACACCACGATACAATGAGCAGTTCTTC

size: -
J: TRBJ1-1
D: TRBD1
V: TRBV29-1
CDR3: CSGQGSWTEAFF
DNA: TGCAGCGGACAGGGGAGTTGGACTGAAGCTTTCTTT